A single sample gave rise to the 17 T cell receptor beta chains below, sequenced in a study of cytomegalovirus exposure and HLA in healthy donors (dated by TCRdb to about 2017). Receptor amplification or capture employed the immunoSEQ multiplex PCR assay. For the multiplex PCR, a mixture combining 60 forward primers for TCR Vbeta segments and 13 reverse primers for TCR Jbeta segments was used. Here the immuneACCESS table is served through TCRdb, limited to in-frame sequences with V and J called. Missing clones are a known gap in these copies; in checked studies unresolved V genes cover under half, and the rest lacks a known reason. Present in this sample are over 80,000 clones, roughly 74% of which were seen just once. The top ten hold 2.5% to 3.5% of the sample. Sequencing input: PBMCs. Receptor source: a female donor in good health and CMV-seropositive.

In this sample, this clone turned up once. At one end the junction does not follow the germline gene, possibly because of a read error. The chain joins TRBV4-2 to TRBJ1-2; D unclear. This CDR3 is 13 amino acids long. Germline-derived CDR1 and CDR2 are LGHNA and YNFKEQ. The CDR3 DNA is TGTGCCAGCAGCCAAGTGAGCGAGGGTAGCTCAGACTTC. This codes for CASSQVSEGSSDF.

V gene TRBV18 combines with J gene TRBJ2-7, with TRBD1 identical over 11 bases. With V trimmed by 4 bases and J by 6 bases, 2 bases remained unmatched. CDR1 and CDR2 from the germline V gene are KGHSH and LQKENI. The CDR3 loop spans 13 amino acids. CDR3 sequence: CASSLGQGGEQYF. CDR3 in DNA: TGTGCCAGCTCACTGGGACAGGGGGGCGAGCAGTACTTC.

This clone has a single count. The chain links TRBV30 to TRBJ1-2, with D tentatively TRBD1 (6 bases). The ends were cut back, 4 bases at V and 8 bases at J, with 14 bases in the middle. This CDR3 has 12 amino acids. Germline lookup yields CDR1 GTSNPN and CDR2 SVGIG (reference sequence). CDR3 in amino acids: CAWIDEGEGYTF. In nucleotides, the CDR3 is TGTGCCTGGATCGATGAGGGGGAAGGCTACACCTTC.

This CDR3 is CASSLGGPDDGYTF. CDR3 coding DNA: TGTGCCAGCAGCTTGGGGGGGCCGGATGATGGCTACACCTTC. The chain carries TRBV7-9 and TRBJ1-2; D perhaps matches TRBD1 (6 bases). The CDR3 is 14 residues long. CDR1 SEHNR and CDR2 FQNEAQ come from the germline V gene (reference sequence). Trimming left V 3 bases short and J 6 bases short, with 14 bases between.

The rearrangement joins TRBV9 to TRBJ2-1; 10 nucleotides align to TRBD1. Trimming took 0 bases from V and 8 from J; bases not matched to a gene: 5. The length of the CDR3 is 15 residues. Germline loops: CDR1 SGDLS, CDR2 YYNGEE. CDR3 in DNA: TGTGCCAGCAGCGTAGCGGGACAGGGGAGCGATGAGCAGTTCTTC. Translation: CASSVAGQGSDEQFF.

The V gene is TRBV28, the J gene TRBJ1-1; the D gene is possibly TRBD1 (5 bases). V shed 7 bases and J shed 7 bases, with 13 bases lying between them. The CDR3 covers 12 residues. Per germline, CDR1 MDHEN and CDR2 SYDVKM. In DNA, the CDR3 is TGTGCCAGCATGGGGGGAAGGCTTGAAGCTTTCTTT. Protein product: CASMGGRLEAFF.

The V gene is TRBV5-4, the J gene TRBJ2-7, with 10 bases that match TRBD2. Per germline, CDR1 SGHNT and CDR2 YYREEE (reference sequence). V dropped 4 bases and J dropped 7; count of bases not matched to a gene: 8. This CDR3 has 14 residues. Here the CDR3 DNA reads TGTGCCAGCAGCCCGCGGACTAGCGGACGGGAGCAGTACTTC. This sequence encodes CASSPRTSGREQYF.

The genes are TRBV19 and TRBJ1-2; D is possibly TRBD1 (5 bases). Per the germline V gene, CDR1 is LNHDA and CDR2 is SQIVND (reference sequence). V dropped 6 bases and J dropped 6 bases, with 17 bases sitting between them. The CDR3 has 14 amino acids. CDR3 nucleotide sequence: TGTGCCAGTAGACGGGCTACAGGCCCCAATGGCTACACCTTC. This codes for CASRRATGPNGYTF.

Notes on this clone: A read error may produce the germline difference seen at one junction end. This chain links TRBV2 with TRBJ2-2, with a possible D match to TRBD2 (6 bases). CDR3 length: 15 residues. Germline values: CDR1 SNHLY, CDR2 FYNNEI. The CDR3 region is CASKEGSLNAGELFF. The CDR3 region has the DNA TGTGCCAGCAAGGAGGGGAGCTTGAACGCCGGGGAGCTGTTTTTT.

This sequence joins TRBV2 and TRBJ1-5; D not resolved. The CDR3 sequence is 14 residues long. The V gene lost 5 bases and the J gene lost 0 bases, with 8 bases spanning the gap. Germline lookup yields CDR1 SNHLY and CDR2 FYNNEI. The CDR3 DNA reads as TGTGCCAGCAGTCAACAGAATAGCAATCAGCCCCAGCATTTT. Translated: CASSQQNSNQPQHF.

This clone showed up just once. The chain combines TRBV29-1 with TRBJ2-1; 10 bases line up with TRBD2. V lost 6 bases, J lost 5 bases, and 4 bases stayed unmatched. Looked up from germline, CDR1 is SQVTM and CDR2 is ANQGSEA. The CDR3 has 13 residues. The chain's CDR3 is CSVLAGVHNEQFF. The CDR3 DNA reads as TGCAGCGTGCTAGCGGGGGTCCACAATGAGCAGTTCTTC.

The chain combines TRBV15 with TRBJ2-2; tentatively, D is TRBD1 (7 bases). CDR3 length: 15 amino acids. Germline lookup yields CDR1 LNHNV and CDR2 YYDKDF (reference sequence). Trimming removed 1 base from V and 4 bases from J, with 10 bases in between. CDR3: CATSRARGATGELFF. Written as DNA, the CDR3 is TGTGCCACCAGCAGAGCCAGGGGGGCCACCGGGGAGCTGTTTTTT. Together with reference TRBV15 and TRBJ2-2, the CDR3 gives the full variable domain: DAMVIQNPRYQVTQFGKPVTLSCSQTLNHNVMYWYQQKSSQAPKLLFHYYDKDFNNEADTPDNFQSRRPNTSFCFLDIRSPGLGDTAMYLCATSRARGATGELFFGEGSRLTVL.

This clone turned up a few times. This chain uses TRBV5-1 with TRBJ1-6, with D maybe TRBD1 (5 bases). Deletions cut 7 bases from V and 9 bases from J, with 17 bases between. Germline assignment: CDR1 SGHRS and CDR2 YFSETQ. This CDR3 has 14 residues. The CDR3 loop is CASGRGDGGSPLHF. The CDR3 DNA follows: TGCGCCAGCGGAAGGGGCGATGGCGGTTCACCCCTCCACTTT.

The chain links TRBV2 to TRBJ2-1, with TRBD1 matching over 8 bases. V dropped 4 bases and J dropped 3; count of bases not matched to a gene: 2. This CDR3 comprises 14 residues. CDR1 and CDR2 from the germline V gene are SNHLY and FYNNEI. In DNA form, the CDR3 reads TGTGCCAGCAGTGGGACAGGGCTCTACAATGAGCAGTTCTTC. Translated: CASSGTGLYNEQFF. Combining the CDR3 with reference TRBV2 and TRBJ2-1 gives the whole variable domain EPEVTQTPSHQVTQMGQEVILRCVPISNHLYFYWYRQILGQKVEFLVSFYNNEISEKSEIFDDQFSVERPDGSNFTLKIRSTKLEDSAMYFCASSGTGLYNEQFFGPGTRLTVL.

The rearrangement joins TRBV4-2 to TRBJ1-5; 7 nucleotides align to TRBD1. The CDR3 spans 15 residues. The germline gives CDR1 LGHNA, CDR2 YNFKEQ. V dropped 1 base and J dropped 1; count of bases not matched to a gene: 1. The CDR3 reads CASSQADRSNQPQHF. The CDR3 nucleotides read TGTGCCAGCAGCCAAGCGGACAGGAGCAATCAGCCCCAGCATTTT.

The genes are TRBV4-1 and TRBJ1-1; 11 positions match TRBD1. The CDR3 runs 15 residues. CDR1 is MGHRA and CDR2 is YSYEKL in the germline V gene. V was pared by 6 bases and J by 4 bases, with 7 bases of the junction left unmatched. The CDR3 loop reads CASSSGQGAFTEAFF. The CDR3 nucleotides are TGCGCCAGCAGTTCAGGACAGGGGGCTTTCACTGAAGCTTTCTTT.

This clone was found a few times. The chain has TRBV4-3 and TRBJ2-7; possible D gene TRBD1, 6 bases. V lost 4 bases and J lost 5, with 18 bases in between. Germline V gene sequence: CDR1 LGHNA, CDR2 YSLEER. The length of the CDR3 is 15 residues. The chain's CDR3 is CASSPNPGPGDEQYF. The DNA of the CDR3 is TGCGCCAGCAGCCCCAACCCGGGGCCAGGGGACGAGCAGTACTTC.